This T cell receptor beta chain appears in the sequencing data of a study of cytomegalovirus exposure and HLA in healthy donors. Whole-study results and caveats: Analysis performed later found approximately 17,000 TCR beta sequences associated with HLA alleles at 0.05 false discovery rate. Segments of the TCR beta V type were, in most cases, productive about 87% or about 30% of the time in an earlier analysis.

A remark on this clone: The antigen remains undetermined.

The CDR3 length is 13 residues. Germline-derived CDR1 and CDR2 are MNHNY and SVGAGI (reference sequence). The PCR used 60 Vbeta and 13 Jbeta primers. The table came from immunoSEQ multiplex PCR; TCRdb's copy has only in-frame clones and leaves some out. The sample consists of more than 95,000 clones, under 65% of them appearing once. The chain carries TRBV6-6 and TRBJ2-3; tentatively, D is TRBD2 (6 bases). The sequencing sample was made of PBMCs. This TCR was recovered from a man in his sixties in good health and CMV-seronegative. The CDR3 region has the DNA TGTGCTTGCGCGGGGCGCGGCACAGATACGCAGTATTTT. Translation: CACAGRGTDTQYF.